This TCR beta chain was captured in a study of blood T cell repertoires in COVID-19. Trimming shortened V by 8 bases and J by 0 bases, and 5 bases separated the two germline ends. The germline gives CDR1 LNHDA, CDR2 SQIVND (reference sequence). This CDR3 is built from 11 residues. This clone was observed a few times. Additional DNA sequences in this sample encode the identical CDR3. The table came from immunoSEQ multiplex PCR; TCRdb's copy has only in-frame clones and leaves some out. Among 250,000 to 300,000 clones, 65% to 90% were seen once, and the ten largest hold 15% to 17%. All enrollees were about 18 to 90 years old and from 25 or so US areas.

This sequence originates from a young man who had recovered from COVID-19. Sequencing was carried out using PBMCs or T cells enriched from blood (not recorded which). The rearrangement joins TRBV19 to TRBJ2-7; D remains unclear. CDR3 DNA: TGTGCCAGTCGGAGCTCCTACGAGCAGTACTTC. Residues: CASRSSYEQYF.